The 21 T cell receptor beta chains presented below share a single source sample, sequenced in a study of early stage breast cancer tumors. Some clones are missing from TCRdb's copy, which holds only in-frame ones; the method was immunoSEQ multiplex PCR. Of about 28,000 clones in the sample, roughly 81% were seen once. Input material: blood. These receptor sequences come from a person aged 35-50 years with breast cancer.

The rearrangement links TRBV19 to TRBJ1-5; no clear D. Trimming cost V 3 bases and J 2 bases, with 14 bases left between them. The CDR3 runs 16 residues. Germline CDR1 and CDR2: LNHDA and SQIVND (reference sequence). CDR3 DNA sequence: TGTGCCAGTAGTATTCAATTTTCCTCTGGCAATCAGCCCCAGCATTTT. Translated, it gives CASSIQFSSGNQPQHF.

This chain links TRBV5-1 with TRBJ2-7; TRBD2 matches 7 bases. J lost 7 bases, V lost 1 base, and 14 bases had no gene match. Germline CDR1 SGHRS, CDR2 YFSETQ. This CDR3 comprises 16 residues. CDR3 in DNA: TGCGCCAGCAGCTTGTCCCCTAGCGGTATCGGCGAGGAGCAGTACTTC. Translation gives CASSLSPSGIGEEQYF.

The chain employs TRBV9 and TRBJ2-3; no firm D call. This CDR3 is built from 14 residues. Trimming left V 4 bases short and J 0 bases short, with 9 bases between. The germline V gene has CDR1 SGDLS and CDR2 YYNGEE. CDR3 residues: CASSPQTSTDTQYF. As DNA, the CDR3 is TGTGCCAGCAGCCCGCAGACTAGCACAGATACGCAGTATTTT.

The V and J genes are TRBV18 and TRBJ2-1; 12 bases are shared with TRBD2. The germline gives CDR1 KGHSH, CDR2 LQKENI. This CDR3 region has 15 residues. V dropped 4 bases and J dropped 8; count of bases not matched to a gene: 6. Here the CDR3 DNA reads TGTGCCAGCTCACGACTAGCGGGAGTTATCGATGAGCAGTTCTTC. This gives the protein CASSRLAGVIDEQFF.

The chain recombines TRBV7-2 with TRBJ2-2; the D gene is possibly TRBD1 (5 bases). The ends were cut back, 0 bases at V and 5 bases at J, with 7 bases in the middle. This CDR3 contains 14 residues. Germline CDR1 reads SGHTA; CDR2 reads FQGNSA. In DNA, the CDR3 is TGTGCCAGCAGCTTAGCGCCAGGGACCGGGGAGCTGTTTTTT. Translating gives CASSLAPGTGELFF.

This rearrangement joins TRBV20-1 to TRBJ1-1; D ambiguous. Trimming pared 3 bases from V and 10 bases from J, leaving 12 bases between. CDR1 and CDR2 from the germline V gene are DFQATT and SNEGSKA (reference sequence). The CDR3 totals 11 residues. CDR3 residues: CSASSGMGAFF. CDR3 DNA: TGCAGTGCTAGTTCGGGGATGGGAGCTTTCTTT.

This clone was counted between two and nine times. V and J are TRBV25-1 and TRBJ2-2; the D gene is possibly TRBD1 (5 bases). Germline CDR1 and CDR2: MGHDK and SYGVNS. The V gene lost 4 bases and the J gene lost 7 bases, with 13 bases spanning the gap. This CDR3 is built from 14 residues. The CDR3 loop reads CASSGNRLGGELFF. CDR3 nucleotide sequence: TGTGCCAGCAGTGGTAACAGGTTGGGCGGGGAGCTGTTTTTT.

Details on this clone: The sample has other DNA sequences that encode this CDR3 too. This chain joins TRBV9 and TRBJ1-3; the D is unclear. The CDR3 sequence is 15 residues long. Trimming removed 0 bases from V and 1 base from J, with 8 bases in between. Germline loops: CDR1 SGDLS, CDR2 YYNGEE. As DNA, the CDR3 is TGTGCCAGCAGCGTAGCGGGGTTGTCTGGAAACACCATATATTTT. Protein sequence: CASSVAGLSGNTIYF.

V is TRBV6-6 and J is TRBJ2-5; TRBD1 agrees at 8 bases. Trimming took 6 bases from V and 3 from J; bases not matched to a gene: 3. Per the germline V gene, CDR1 is MNHNY and CDR2 is SVGAGI (reference sequence). This CDR3 region has 13 residues. The chain's CDR3 is CASRLQGEETQYF. DNA of the CDR3: TGTGCCAGCAGGCTACAGGGGGAAGAGACCCAGTACTTC.

The chain uses TRBV10-3 and TRBJ2-5; D perhaps matches TRBD1 (6 bases). This CDR3 is 14 amino acids long. From germline, CDR1 is ENHRY and CDR2 SYGVKD. The V end was cut by 5 bases, the J end by 2 bases, with 12 bases between. CDR3 DNA: TGTGCCATCAGTTTGGACAGTAGGCAAGAGACCCAGTACTTC. Protein: CAISLDSRQETQYF.

V gene TRBV7-2 combines with J gene TRBJ2-3; 10 bases match TRBD2. Germline CDR1 is SGHTA and CDR2 is FQGNSA. The junction had 9 bases not matched to a gene; V was cut back by 3 bases and J by 3 bases. The CDR3 has 17 amino acids. CDR3 amino acids: CASSFQAGGPLTDTQYF. The CDR3 nucleotides are TGTGCCAGCAGCTTTCAAGCGGGAGGGCCCCTTACAGATACGCAGTATTTT.

This chain connects TRBV7-2 to TRBJ2-1, with D perhaps matching TRBD1 (5 bases). CDR3 length equals 13 residues. Trimming removed 5 bases from V and 9 bases from J, with 14 bases in between. Looked up from germline, CDR1 is SGHTA and CDR2 is FQGNSA. CDR3 loop: CASSVQGDSEQFF. The CDR3 nucleotides read TGTGCCAGCAGCGTCCAGGGTGATAGTGAGCAGTTCTTC.

This clone was observed a single time. CDR3 loop: CAPREGEAFF. Written as DNA, the CDR3 is TGTGCCCCTCGTGAGGGTGAAGCTTTCTTT. V gene TRBV10-3 combines with J gene TRBJ1-1; D remains ambiguous. Trimming took off 11 bases at V and 7 bases at J, with 11 bases between the two ends. Germline CDR1 is ENHRY and CDR2 is SYGVKD. This CDR3 region has 10 residues.

The V call is TRBV10-3, the J call TRBJ2-6, with TRBD1 identical over 12 bases. With V trimmed by 0 bases and J by 2 bases, 5 bases remained unmatched. Germline V gene sequence: CDR1 ENHRY, CDR2 SYGVKD. This CDR3 has 19 residues. The CDR3 reads CAISESPGQGAAGANVLTF. DNA for the CDR3: TGTGCCATCAGTGAGTCCCCGGGACAGGGGGCGGCTGGGGCCAACGTCCTGACTTTC.

This chain joins TRBV7-3 and TRBJ2-3; 12 bases align to TRBD2. The CDR3 is 15 residues long. Germline CDR1 is SGHTA and CDR2 is FQGTGA. V shed 3 bases and J 3 bases; nucleotides not matched to a gene: 1. DNA for the CDR3: TGTGCCAGCAGCTTTGGGACTAGCGGGACAGATACGCAGTATTTT. Residues: CASSFGTSGTDTQYF.

This chain connects TRBV20-1 to TRBJ2-7, with 7 bases aligning to TRBD1. CDR3 length: 11 residues. Germline trimming cut 5 bases from V and 6 bases from J; bases unmatched to any gene: 4. Looked up from germline, CDR1 is DFQATT and CDR2 is SNEGSKA (reference sequence). CDR3 in DNA: TGCAGTGCTCTCAGGGGGAGCGAGCAGTACTTC. This gives the protein CSALRGSEQYF.

The V and J genes are TRBV7-2 and TRBJ2-7, with D perhaps matching TRBD2 (6 bases). In germline, CDR1 is SGHTA, CDR2 FQGNSA. This CDR3 spans 14 amino acids. V was clipped by 7 bases and J by 4 bases, with 17 bases between them. CDR3 bases: TGTGCCAGCACGTCAAACCGGGACTCTTACGAGCAGTACTTC. Translated: CASTSNRDSYEQYF.

This sequence joins TRBV6-5 and TRBJ1-5, with D hard to call. Trimming pared 6 bases from V and 6 bases from J, leaving 12 bases between. The CDR3 consists of 13 residues. The germline gives CDR1 MNHEY, CDR2 SVGAGI. The chain's CDR3 is CASSRDDRQPQHF. For the CDR3, the DNA is TGTGCCAGCAGCCGTGACGATCGTCAGCCCCAGCATTTT.

This chain links TRBV7-9 with TRBJ2-5, with TRBD1 identical over 12 bases. Germline CDR1 and CDR2: SEHNR and FQNEAQ (reference sequence). The ends lost 3 bases at V and 5 bases at J; junction bases unmatched: 7. The CDR3 covers 16 residues. CDR3 coding DNA: TGTGCCAGCAGCTTGTGGGACAGGGGGCCGGGGGAGACCCAGTACTTC. This translates into CASSLWDRGPGETQYF.

This clone is termed medium-sized. V and J are TRBV7-6 and TRBJ2-1, with TRBD1 identical over 9 bases. The germline gives CDR1 SGHVS, CDR2 FNYEAQ. Trimming cost V 4 bases and J 4 bases; bases outside gene matches: 2. The CDR3 is 14 residues long. The CDR3 DNA reads TGTGCCAGCAGCTCGGGACAGGGATACAATGAGCAGTTCTTC. Its translation: CASSSGQGYNEQFF.

V and J are TRBV29-1 and TRBJ1-5; tentatively, D is TRBD1 (5 bases). Germline CDR1 is SQVTM and CDR2 is ANQGSEA. The V and J ends lost 6 bases and 7 bases respectively, with 19 bases between them. The CDR3 length is 14 residues. The CDR3 spells CSVLQGTVGQPQHF. The CDR3 DNA reads TGCAGCGTCCTCCAGGGTACCGTAGGGCAGCCCCAGCATTTT.